A selection of T cell receptor beta chains follows, all from one sample in a study of T-cell memory formation after mild COVID-19. TCRdb itself ran the 5' RACE reads through MiXCR, one entry per CDR3 protein. The sample lists 350,000 or so distinct CDR3 sequences, under 25% occurring once. The sample consisted of PBMCs or a T cell subset sorted from them (not recorded which). The receptors were sampled from a man in his late teens or twenties who had mild COVID-19 (a few samples of this study predate the infection). Cell type and time point are not known. The conserved cysteine and the conserved F or W are not part of the CDR3 here. Fields, in order: V gene, J gene, CDR3 protein.

V: TRBV7-3; J: TRBJ2-3; CDR3: ASSPRGGSNTDTQY
V: TRBV5-1; J: TRBJ2-6; CDR3: ASSPLSASGANVLT
V: TRBV5-6; J: TRBJ2-1; CDR3: ASSFGTGGYEQF
V: TRBV7-2; J: TRBJ2-2; CDR3: ASSPQDTGELF
V: TRBV12-3/TRBV12-4; J: TRBJ1-2; CDR3: ASSGQAFNYGYT
V: TRBV20-1; J: TRBJ2-3; CDR3: SARYIQLTDTQY
V: TRBV7-2; J: TRBJ1-2; CDR3: ASSLTGGRENYGYT
V: TRBV6-5; J: TRBJ2-1; CDR3: ASISAGYNEQF
V: TRBV19; J: TRBJ2-1; CDR3: ASSRGIGQSEQF
V: TRBV7-2; J: TRBJ2-3; CDR3: ASSLTITSGNTDTQY
V: TRBV4-2; J: TRBJ2-7; CDR3: ASSQGIMGGTTYEQY
V: TRBV7-9; J: TRBJ2-1; CDR3: ASSFRSSDEQF
V: TRBV12-3/TRBV12-4; J: TRBJ1-6; CDR3: ASNLQNNSPLH
V: TRBV7-8; J: TRBJ1-5; CDR3: ASSVYRAKNQPQH
V: TRBV7-9; J: TRBJ2-2; CDR3: ASSLYSGATGELF
V: TRBV4-2; J: TRBJ1-2; CDR3: ASSQGGGSDGYT
V: TRBV4-1; J: TRBJ1-1; CDR3: ASSQDHGGSPQGTEAF
V: TRBV20-1; J: TRBJ1-4; CDR3: SARDAREGEKLF
V: TRBV9; J: TRBJ2-2; CDR3: ASSVVAENTGELF
V: TRBV5-1; J: TRBJ1-2; CDR3: ASSGTGAIYGYT
V: TRBV30; J: TRBJ1-2; CDR3: AWRSTWRRGYT
V: TRBV10-3; J: TRBJ1-1; CDR3: AIRSRVDTEAF
V: TRBV3-2; J: TRBJ2-3; CDR3: ASSVPPSGVTQY
V: TRBV12-3/TRBV12-4; J: TRBJ2-1; CDR3: ASSPWAPAYNEQF
V: TRBV5-1; J: TRBJ2-2; CDR3: ASSRTVANTGELF
V: TRBV15; J: TRBJ1-2; CDR3: ATSREVGNYGYT
V: TRBV9; J: TRBJ2-7; CDR3: ASSVGWHNYEQY
V: TRBV6-2/TRBV6-3; J: TRBJ2-6; CDR3: ASSYSPRNVLT
V: TRBV12-3/TRBV12-4; J: TRBJ2-2; CDR3: ASRTTTRNTGELF
V: TRBV21-1; J: TRBJ1-1; CDR3: ASSKGGGRRPDPEAF
V: TRBV5-4; J: TRBJ1-1; CDR3: ASGLDSTEAF
V: TRBV4-3; J: TRBJ1-1; CDR3: ASRQQGAPNTEAF
V: TRBV20-1; J: TRBJ1-1; CDR3: SASLSQETEAF
V: TRBV7-9; J: TRBJ2-7; CDR3: ASSLGKESSREQY
V: TRBV2; J: TRBJ1-2; CDR3: ASTLRRDTGYT
V: TRBV5-5; J: TRBJ1-4; CDR3: ASSPDPATNEKLF
V: TRBV5-6; J: TRBJ1-1; CDR3: ASSSTGRGFEAF
V: TRBV18; J: TRBJ2-4; CDR3: ASSPGIAKNIQY
V: TRBV7-9; J: TRBJ1-1; CDR3: ASSPQGAGNTEAF
V: TRBV7-9; J: TRBJ1-1; CDR3: ASRRGAAPEAF
V: TRBV15; J: TRBJ1-2; CDR3: ATSSIGLNYGYT
V: TRBV11-2; J: TRBJ1-3; CDR3: ASSLAATGSENTIY